This entry describes one T cell receptor (beta chain). Its target is not known. The data derive from a study of monozygotic twins with cystic fibrosis. Findings and caveats of the study: Nucleotide-identical clonotype sharing was significantly higher within monozygotic CF twin pairs than between unrelated CF individuals. V usage most resembled the co-twin in 13 of 16 pairs.

TCRdb's table, derived via immunoSEQ multiplex PCR, lists solely in-frame clones and lacks some. The table records approximately 7,700 clones, 94% of them present only once. V was cut by 4 bases and J by 5 bases, with 8 bases left in between. CDR1 is SGHVS, CDR2 FQNEAQ, per germline. The CDR3 runs 12 residues. The chain uses TRBV7-8 and TRBJ2-5; weak D call: TRBD2 (5 bases). The clonotype originates from a boy aged 2 to 9 with cystic fibrosis. The sample comprised blood. The CDR3 DNA follows: TGTGCCAGCAGCTACCCGGGGGAGACCCAGTACTTC. This codes for CASSYPGETQYF.